A single sample gave rise to the 26 T cell receptor beta chains below, sequenced in a study of PD-L1 blockade in urothelial cancer. Described time point: pretreatment peripheral blood. This table comes from immunoSEQ multiplex PCR, and its TCRdb copy is limited to in-frame clones, with some not included. This sample carries tens of thousands of clones, around 82% of them seen once, and the ten largest clones take 6.8%. Sequenced here: PBMCs, sampled around atezolizumab (anti-PD-L1) treatment. The source is a man in his sixties with urothelial cancer.

The chain is built from TRBV10-3 and TRBJ1-2, with 9 bases fitting TRBD1. This CDR3 contains 14 residues. In germline, CDR1 is ENHRY, CDR2 SYGVKD. Unmatched junction bases numbered 10, after V lost 7 bases and J lost 7 bases. CDR3 nucleotide sequence: TGTGCCATCACCTCTAGGACAGGGGATGGTGGCTACACCTTC. Translation gives CAITSRTGDGGYTF.

The genes are TRBV4-2 and TRBJ1-6, with D unclear. V was trimmed by 2 bases and J by 9 bases, leaving 5 bases between them. The germline gives CDR1 LGHNA, CDR2 YNFKEQ. The length of the CDR3 is 12 residues. The CDR3 sequence is CASSQWPSPLHF. The CDR3 DNA reads TGTGCCAGCAGCCAATGGCCTTCACCCCTCCACTTT.

The chain combines TRBV5-8 with TRBJ1-6, with TRBD1 identical over 7 bases. Unmatched junction bases numbered 14, after V lost 4 bases and J lost 10 bases. The germline V gene has CDR1 SGHTS and CDR2 YDEGEE. The CDR3 spans 16 residues. DNA for the CDR3: TGTGCCAGCAGCCCCCTTTTCAGGACAGGCGGATCACCCCTCCACTTT. Translation: CASSPLFRTGGSPLHF.

The chain couples TRBV5-1 to TRBJ2-5, with TRBD2 matching over 10 bases. After removal of 0 bases from V and 1 base from J, the junction contained 3 bases not matched to a gene. Germline CDR1 and CDR2: SGHRS and YFSETQ. CDR3 length: 16 amino acids. The CDR3 bases are TGCGCCAGCAGCTTGGATCCTAGCGGGGGCCAAGAGACCCAGTACTTC. Protein product: CASSLDPSGGQETQYF.

Here the CDR3 reads CASSLGQGEADTQYF. In DNA form, the CDR3 reads TGTGCCAGCAGCTTGGGACAGGGGGAGGCAGATACGCAGTATTTT. J is TRBJ2-3 and V is TRBV7-2; 11 bases are shared with TRBD1. Germline-derived CDR1 and CDR2 are SGHTA and FQGNSA. With V trimmed by 3 bases and J by 4 bases, 3 bases remained unmatched. The CDR3 spans 15 residues.

The chain carries TRBV2 and TRBJ1-5; D perhaps matches TRBD1 (6 bases). Germline lookup yields CDR1 SNHLY and CDR2 FYNNEI. The CDR3 length is 15 residues. The germline V and J ends were trimmed by 3 bases and 0 bases, with 9 bases remaining between them. CDR3 coding DNA: TGTGCCAGCAGTGACACAGGGCTTAGCAATCAGCCCCAGCATTTT. Its protein is CASSDTGLSNQPQHF.

This chain links TRBV23-1 with TRBJ1-1, with unresolved D. TRBV23-1 qualifies as an ORF whose function is uncertain. The V gene lost 0 bases and the J gene lost 3 bases, with 17 bases spanning the gap. CDR3 length: 17 residues. The CDR3 nucleotides are TGCGCCAGCAGTCAATCGTCCTTTGGGCTCCCGGACACTGAAGCTTTCTTT. It is translated as CASSQSSFGLPDTEAFF.

The chain employs TRBV18 and TRBJ2-5; 9 nucleotides align to TRBD2. This CDR3 spans 15 amino acids. CDR1 is KGHSH and CDR2 is LQKENI in the germline V gene. The V segment lost 5 bases and the J segment 3 bases; nucleotides outside the gene matches: 7. CDR3 amino acids: CASSRSSGVKETQYF. CDR3 nucleotides: TGTGCCAGCTCAAGGTCTAGCGGGGTAAAAGAGACCCAGTACTTC.

The sample holds one count of this clone. The chain recombines TRBV30 with TRBJ2-2, with 8 bases aligning to TRBD2. V was pared by 2 bases and J by 6 bases, with 8 bases of the junction left unmatched. Germline V gene lookup returns CDR1 GTSNPN and CDR2 SVGIG (reference sequence). The CDR3 spans 15 residues. CDR3 loop: CAWSLGRVQAGELFF. In DNA, the CDR3 is TGTGCCTGGAGTCTCGGGAGGGTCCAGGCCGGGGAGCTGTTTTTT.

This chain uses TRBV2 with TRBJ2-3; 13 nucleotides align to TRBD2. The germline V gene has CDR1 SNHLY and CDR2 FYNNEI. The CDR3 is 16 amino acids. The J segment lost 5 bases and the V segment lost 4 bases, leaving 6 bases of the junction unmatched. CDR3 bases: TGTGCCAGCAGTGCCGGGACTAGCGGGGAGGGAGATACGCAGTATTTT. Translation: CASSAGTSGEGDTQYF.

The chain couples TRBV5-1 to TRBJ2-5; perhaps TRBD2 as D (5 bases). Trimming shortened V by 0 bases and J by 2 bases, and 8 bases separated the two germline ends. Germline CDR1 reads SGHRS; CDR2 reads YFSETQ. The CDR3 is made up of 14 amino acids. CDR3 residues: CASSLGTSQETQYF. The CDR3 bases are TGCGCCAGCAGCTTGGGGACTTCACAAGAGACCCAGTACTTC. The full variable domain, in which reference TRBV5-1 and TRBJ2-5 provide the parts outside the CDR3, is KAGVTQTPRYLIKTRGQQVTLSCSPISGHRSVSWYQQTPGQGLQFLFEYFSETQRNKGNFPGRFSGRQFSNSRSEMNVSTLELGDSALYLCASSLGTSQETQYFGPGTRLLVL.

J is TRBJ1-2 and V is TRBV7-8, with 7 nucleotides matching TRBD1. With 5 bases clipped from V and 5 bases from J, the junction kept 11 bases outside the gene matches. Germline lookup yields CDR1 SGHVS and CDR2 FQNEAQ. The CDR3 runs 15 residues. The CDR3 spells CASSPQGVAVYGYTF. In nucleotides, the CDR3 is TGTGCCAGCAGCCCCCAGGGGGTAGCCGTTTATGGCTACACCTTC.

In its sample, this clone was seen once. The J gene is TRBJ2-7, the V gene TRBV10-1; D gene ambiguous. This CDR3 has 15 amino acids. Germline assignment: CDR1 WNHNN and CDR2 SYGVQD (reference sequence). Trimming pared 5 bases from V and 4 bases from J, leaving 18 bases between. The DNA for the CDR3 is TGCGCCAGCAGTAAAGACATGGGCACTGTGTACGAGCAGTACTTC. This encodes CASSKDMGTVYEQYF.

The chain joins TRBV19 to TRBJ2-1; no definite D call. CDR3 length: 12 residues. V lost 10 bases and J lost 5, with 12 bases in between. CDR1 is LNHDA and CDR2 is SQIVND in the germline V gene (reference sequence). The CDR3, as DNA: TGTGCCACTGCCGTCCAGGACAATGAGCAGTTCTTC. It specifies CATAVQDNEQFF.

The chain combines TRBV28 with TRBJ1-4; a possible D gene is TRBD1 (6 bases). CDR3 length: 14 residues. The germline V and J ends were trimmed by 3 bases and 6 bases, with 11 bases remaining between them. CDR1 and CDR2 from the germline V gene are MDHEN and SYDVKM. The CDR3 region has the DNA TGTGCCAGCAGTTTTGAGACAGGTGATGAAAAACTGTTTTTT. This codes for CASSFETGDEKLFF.

This chain uses TRBV7-9 with TRBJ1-2; a weak D match, TRBD1 (5 bases). V lost 5 bases and J 8 bases, leaving 15 bases between the germline ends. Per germline, CDR1 SEHNR and CDR2 FQNEAQ (reference sequence). CDR3 length equals 13 residues. CDR3 residues: CASSMGLERGYTF. CDR3 sequence (DNA): TGTGCCAGCAGCATGGGACTTGAAAGAGGCTACACCTTC.

The chain employs TRBV5-1 and TRBJ2-7; 7 positions match TRBD1. Germline V CDR1 and CDR2: SGHRS, YFSETQ. After removal of 4 bases from V and 4 bases from J, the junction contained 5 bases not matched to a gene. The CDR3 loop spans 13 amino acids. The CDR3 bases are TGCGCCAGCAGCGCCGGGACAGAATACGAGCAGTACTTC. Translated, it gives CASSAGTEYEQYF.

The V call is TRBV7-9, the J call TRBJ1-6; D may be TRBD1 (5 bases). The germline V gene encodes CDR1 SEHNR and CDR2 FQNEAQ (reference sequence). V was shortened by 6 bases and J by 10 bases, with 10 bases between the two germline ends. CDR3 length equals 12 residues. The CDR3: CASRRGQSPLHF. CDR3 nucleotides: TGTGCCAGCAGAAGGGGCCAATCACCCCTCCACTTT. Full variable domain (remainder filled in from reference TRBV7-9 and TRBJ1-6): DTGVSQNPRHKITKRGQNVTFRCDPISEHNRLYWYRQTLGQGPEFLTYFQNEAQLEKSRLLSDRFSAERPKGSFSTLEIQRTEQGDSAMYLCASRRGQSPLHFGNGTRLTVT.

The genes are TRBV6-4 and TRBJ1-2; D possibly corresponds to TRBD1 (6 bases). V was shortened by 0 bases and J by 4 bases, with 9 bases between the two germline ends. The germline V gene has CDR1 MRHNA and CDR2 SNTAGT. The CDR3 runs to 14 residues. The CDR3 spells CASSDSGRGYGYTF. The DNA for the CDR3 is TGTGCCAGCAGTGACTCGGGCAGGGGCTATGGCTACACCTTC.

The chain combines TRBV4-1 with TRBJ2-3; 14 bases agree with TRBD2. The CDR3 has 17 amino acids. V was pared by 3 bases and J by 5 bases, with 7 bases of the junction left unmatched. Germline CDR1 reads MGHRA; CDR2 reads YSYEKL. The DNA of the CDR3 is TGCGCCAGCAGCCAGACTAGCGGGGGGGCTTCTGGAGATACGCAGTATTTT. Protein product: CASSQTSGGASGDTQYF.

This clone has just one count. The chain recombines TRBV28 with TRBJ2-5; 10 bases fit TRBD1. The CDR3 extends over 16 amino acids. The V gene end was trimmed by 6 bases and the J gene end by 3 bases; junction bases not matched to a gene: 10. From germline, CDR1 is MDHEN and CDR2 SYDVKM. DNA of the CDR3: TGTGCCAGCAGCGGGAGACAGGGGGCATCAGAAGAGACCCAGTACTTC. It specifies CASSGRQGASEETQYF.

This clone is a singleton in its sample. The V and J genes are TRBV18 and TRBJ2-4, with 9 bases aligning to TRBD1. V was pared by 4 bases and J by 2 bases, with 6 bases of the junction left unmatched. The germline CDR1 and CDR2 sequences are KGHSH and LQKENI. This CDR3 is 16 amino acids long. The CDR3 is CASSLGQGFSKNIQYF. The CDR3 coding sequence is TGTGCCAGCTCACTGGGACAGGGATTCTCCAAAAACATTCAGTACTTC.

This clone was counted between two and nine times. The chain's CDR3 is CASSGDSPGTRGFEQYF. For the CDR3, the DNA is TGCGCCAGCAGTGGGGACAGTCCCGGGACTAGGGGGTTCGAGCAGTACTTC. The chain combines TRBV10-1 with TRBJ2-7, with TRBD2 as a possible D gene (8 bases). The CDR3 covers 17 residues. CDR1 is WNHNN and CDR2 is SYGVQD in the germline V gene (reference sequence). V dropped 4 bases and J dropped 6 bases, with 25 bases sitting between them.

The rearrangement uses TRBV5-1 and TRBJ2-7, with 12 bases aligning to TRBD1. The CDR3 is 15 amino acids. The V segment lost 4 bases and the J segment 7 bases; nucleotides outside the gene matches: 9. CDR1 is SGHRS, CDR2 YFSETQ, per germline. This CDR3 is CASSQGTGGAGEQYF. The CDR3 region has the DNA TGCGCCAGCAGCCAAGGGACAGGGGGCGCGGGGGAGCAGTACTTC.

CDR3 loop: CASSPPKLAGGPGEQFF. DNA of the CDR3: TGTGCCAGCTCACCCCCTAAACTAGCGGGGGGGCCGGGTGAGCAGTTCTTC. The chain employs TRBV18 and TRBJ2-1, with 13 bases matching TRBD2. V lost 3 bases to trimming and J lost 9 bases; unmatched junction nucleotides: 11. This CDR3 spans 17 amino acids. Germline V CDR1 and CDR2: KGHSH, LQKENI. Using reference TRBV18 and TRBJ2-1 for the parts outside the CDR3, the full variable domain is NAGVMQNPRHLVRRRGQEARLRCSPMKGHSHVYWYRQLPEEGLKFMVYLQKENIIDESGMPKERFSAEFPKEGPSILRIQQVVRGDSAAYFCASSPPKLAGGPGEQFFGPGTRLTVL.

CDR3 in amino acids: CASSLGAIYGYTF. In DNA, the CDR3 is TGCGCCAGCAGCTTGGGAGCCATCTATGGCTACACCTTC. The rearrangement links TRBV5-1 to TRBJ1-2; unclear D gene. Germline CDR1 and CDR2: SGHRS and YFSETQ. The CDR3 is made up of 13 amino acids. The V end was cut by 0 bases, the J end by 4 bases, with 7 bases between.